The next 29 T cell receptor beta chains were all read from a single sample in a study of early T cells in non-severe SARS-CoV-2 infection. TCRdb re-derived calls from the 5' RACE reads in MiXCR, one entry per CDR3 protein. The table includes 60,000 to 75,000 distinct CDR3 sequences, 4.6% detected once. Sequenced here: whole blood, sampled at baseline. These receptors were taken from an adult who was a healthcare worker with PCR-confirmed SARS-CoV-2 infection or an uninfected control (not recorded which). The donor label of this sample is uncertain.

This clonotype has ten or more counts. CDR3 protein: CASSPRGQNQPQHF. For the CDR3, the DNA is TGTGCCAGCAGTCCCCGGGGCCAGAATCAGCCCCAGCATTTT. The chain uses TRBV6-2 or TRBV6-3 and TRBJ1-5; D might be TRBD1 (5 bases). The CDR3 covers 14 residues. Germline V lookup: CDR1 MNHEY, CDR2 SVGEGT. V was cut by 5 bases and J by 4 bases, with 12 bases left in between.

This chain links TRBV6-6 with TRBJ2-7; D may be TRBD1 (6 bases). From germline, CDR1 is MNHNY and CDR2 SVGAGI (reference sequence). The CDR3 contains 19 residues. V lost 2 bases to trimming and J lost 6 bases, with 29 bases between them. The CDR3 protein is CASSYLPRSPGQQVGEQYF. In DNA, the CDR3 is TGTGCCAGCAGTTACCTACCCAGATCCCCGGGACAACAAGTCGGCGAGCAGTACTTC.

The chain combines TRBV10-2 with TRBJ2-1; 11 bases map to TRBD2. The CDR3 is 16 amino acids. The germline gives CDR1 WSHSY, CDR2 SAAADI. With 4 bases clipped from V and 6 bases from J, the junction kept 8 bases outside the gene matches. CDR3 in DNA: TGCGCCAGCAGTGGCGCTAGCGGGGGGATTTCCAATGAGCAGTTCTTC. Translation gives CASSGASGGISNEQFF.

The sample holds many counts of this clonotype. The J gene is TRBJ1-2, the V gene TRBV7-6; D not resolved. V was cut by 5 bases and J by 2 bases, with 6 bases left in between. The germline CDR1 and CDR2 sequences are SGHVS and FNYEAQ. The CDR3 sequence is 12 residues long. For the CDR3, the DNA is TGTGCCAGCAGCACTGGGAACTATGGCTACACCTTC. Its translation: CASSTGNYGYTF.

There are many counts of this clonotype. This chain uses TRBV6-2 or TRBV6-3 with TRBJ1-3; 9 bases fit TRBD1. The CDR3 has 14 residues. The ends lost 7 bases at V and 5 bases at J; junction bases unmatched: 6. CDR1 and CDR2 from the germline V gene are MNHEY and SVGEGT. The CDR3 nucleotides read TGTGCCAGCATCAAACAGGGGGCGCGAAACACCATATATTTT. It translates to CASIKQGARNTIYF.

This clonotype was recorded at least ten times. The chain is built from TRBV20-1 and TRBJ2-7; TRBD1 might be the D (5 bases). This CDR3 region has 12 residues. V was cut by 3 bases and J by 1 base, with 7 bases left in between. Germline values: CDR1 DFQATT, CDR2 SNEGSKA (reference sequence). CDR3 sequence reads: CSARGQSYEQYF. The CDR3, as DNA: TGCAGTGCTAGGGGGCAGTCCTACGAGCAGTACTTC.

This clonotype occurred many times. The chain couples TRBV28 to TRBJ1-1; D might be TRBD1 (6 bases). Germline V gives CDR1 MDHEN, CDR2 SYDVKM. V was clipped by 0 bases and J by 1 base, with 9 bases between them. The CDR3 covers 15 residues. The CDR3 DNA reads TGTGCCAGCAGTTTATGGGGGGCACAGAACACTGAAGCTTTCTTT. This translates into CASSLWGAQNTEAFF.

This clonotype turned up a few times. V is TRBV11-2 and J is TRBJ2-3; TRBD1 matches 7 bases. The CDR3 extends over 15 amino acids. The germline V gene has CDR1 SGHAT and CDR2 FQNNGV. V was clipped by 3 bases and J by 4 bases; unmatched bases: 7. The CDR3 DNA is TGTGCCAGCAGCTTTAGAGGGACAGTCGCAGATACGCAGTATTTT. Translating gives CASSFRGTVADTQYF.

This clonotype has only a few counts. V usage is TRBV7-9 and J usage is TRBJ1-2; D not resolved. V lost 1 base, J lost 0 bases, and 9 bases lay in between. Germline V gene lookup returns CDR1 SEHNR and CDR2 FQNEAQ (reference sequence). The length of the CDR3 is 15 residues. The CDR3 DNA follows: TGTGCCAGCAGCTTAGAGGCAGGTCCTAACTATGGCTACACCTTC. Amino acids: CASSLEAGPNYGYTF.

This clonotype was seen repeatedly, ten times or more. The V and J genes are TRBV6-5 and TRBJ2-4, with D uncertain. This CDR3 has 15 amino acids. The germline V and J ends were trimmed by 0 bases and 1 base, with 7 bases remaining between them. Germline V CDR1 and CDR2: MNHEY, SVGAGI. The CDR3 bases are TGTGCCAGCAGTTACTCGGTGGTGGCCAAAAACATTCAGTACTTC. Its protein product is CASSYSVVAKNIQYF.

This clonotype has at least ten counts. The genes are TRBV27 and TRBJ1-5, with D unresolved. The V gene lost 3 bases and the J gene lost 3 bases, with 9 bases spanning the gap. CDR3 length: 14 amino acids. Germline CDR1 MNHEY, CDR2 SMNVEV (reference sequence). CDR3 in amino acids: CASSFGGVNQPQHF. DNA for the CDR3: TGTGCCAGCAGTTTTGGTGGTGTCAATCAGCCCCAGCATTTT.

In this sample, this clonotype turned up many times. Written as DNA, the CDR3 is TGTGCCAGCAGCCCAGTTTTAGGTGGGGCCAACGTCCTGACTTTC. It is translated as CASSPVLGGANVLTF. This chain uses TRBV7-2 with TRBJ2-6; no reliable D call. Between the trimmed V and J ends, which lost 5 bases and 3 bases, there was a span of 11 bases. This CDR3 comprises 15 residues. Germline V lookup: CDR1 SGHTA, CDR2 FQGNSA.

This clonotype showed up many times. V is TRBV5-6 and J is TRBJ1-2, with D hard to call. The CDR3 is 14 amino acids. The germline V gene has CDR1 SGHDT and CDR2 YYEEEE. V lost 3 bases to trimming and J lost 1 base, with 10 bases between them. Here the CDR3 reads CASSSVGVNYGYTF. As DNA, the CDR3 is TGTGCCAGCAGCTCGGTCGGAGTTAACTATGGCTACACCTTC.

This clonotype came up many times. The genes are TRBV27 and TRBJ1-4, with 7 nucleotides matching TRBD1. Germline V gives CDR1 MNHEY, CDR2 SMNVEV (reference sequence). The CDR3 is made up of 17 amino acids. With 3 bases clipped from V and 5 bases from J, the junction kept 12 bases outside the gene matches. This CDR3 reads CASSFRHLGQKNEKLFF. In DNA form, the CDR3 reads TGTGCCAGCAGTTTTCGGCACCTGGGACAGAAGAATGAAAAACTGTTTTTT.

This clonotype has ten or more counts. The genes are TRBV11-2 and TRBJ2-2, with no clear D. Trimming took 3 bases from V and 0 from J, leaving 11 bases between them. The germline gives CDR1 SGHAT, CDR2 FQNNGV. This CDR3 is built from 16 residues. CDR3 amino acids: CASSLVGNPNTGELFF. In DNA, the CDR3 is TGTGCCAGCAGCTTGGTAGGGAACCCGAACACCGGGGAGCTGTTTTTT.

This clonotype was picked up many times. The chain couples TRBV20-1 to TRBJ2-3; 8 bases are shared with TRBD2. V shed 0 bases and J 4 bases; nucleotides not matched to a gene: 9. Germline CDR1 is DFQATT and CDR2 is SNEGSKA (reference sequence). The length of the CDR3 is 16 residues. CDR3 residues: CSAREGERGWADTQYF. The CDR3 nucleotides read TGCAGTGCTAGAGAAGGCGAGCGGGGGTGGGCAGATACGCAGTATTTT.

Many counts were recorded for this clonotype. The V and J genes are TRBV18 and TRBJ1-1; unclear D gene. The CDR3 length is 14 residues. Per the germline V gene, CDR1 is KGHSH and CDR2 is LQKENI. The V end lost 3 bases, the J end lost 2 bases, and 10 bases lay between the germline ends. The CDR3 spells CASSPEAVNTEAFF. CDR3 bases: TGTGCCAGCTCACCTGAGGCGGTTAACACTGAAGCTTTCTTT.

This clonotype has only a few counts. V gene TRBV5-6 combines with J gene TRBJ2-3; D perhaps matches TRBD2 (6 bases). The V end lost 4 bases, the J end lost 0 bases, and 12 bases lay between the germline ends. In germline, CDR1 is SGHDT, CDR2 YYEEEE. This CDR3 has 15 amino acids. The CDR3: CASSAPGTSTDTQYF. The CDR3, as DNA: TGTGCCAGCAGCGCCCCCGGGACTAGCACAGATACGCAGTATTTT.

At least ten counts were recorded for this clonotype. J is TRBJ2-3 and V is TRBV20-1, with 13 bases matching TRBD2. CDR3 length equals 14 residues. Trimming took 5 bases from V and 2 from J; bases not matched to a gene: 1. Looked up from germline, CDR1 is DFQATT and CDR2 is SNEGSKA (reference sequence). CDR3 DNA sequence: TGCAGTGCTGGACTAGCGGGGGACACAGATACGCAGTATTTT. Translation gives CSAGLAGDTDTQYF.

V gene TRBV7-2 combines with J gene TRBJ1-2; D is uncertain. The V gene's germline CDR1 is SGHTA and CDR2 FQGNSA. With 6 bases removed from V and 3 bases from J, the gap between germline ends came to 11 bases. CDR3 length equals 13 residues. CDR3 protein: CASRVERYYGYTF. CDR3 nucleotides: TGTGCCAGCAGAGTGGAGAGGTACTATGGCTACACCTTC.

Notes on this clonotype: One base away lies a much larger clone, so this may be a sequencing read error. The CDR3 reads CVSRDRGTYEQYF. DNA for the CDR3: TGTGTCAGCAGGGACAGGGGGACCTACGAGCAGTACTTC. The J gene is TRBJ2-7, the V gene TRBV6-1, with 11 bases identical to TRBD1. Looked up from germline, CDR1 is MNHNS and CDR2 is SASEGT. CDR3 length: 13 residues.

This clonotype was recorded many times. The chain employs TRBV20-1 and TRBJ2-5, with D possibly matching TRBD2 (6 bases). The germline V gene has CDR1 DFQATT and CDR2 SNEGSKA (reference sequence). V was shortened by 3 bases and J by 4 bases, with 21 bases between the two germline ends. CDR3 length equals 16 residues. CDR3 amino acids: CSASGVQTSRRETQYF. The CDR3 DNA reads TGCAGTGCTAGCGGGGTCCAGACTAGTAGGAGAGAGACCCAGTACTTC.

This clonotype came up many times. The gene calls are TRBV19 and TRBJ2-5, with TRBD2 as a possible D gene (5 bases). V shed 5 bases and J shed 5 bases, with 18 bases lying between them. The CDR3 contains 15 residues. The V gene's germline CDR1 is LNHDA and CDR2 SQIVND (reference sequence). The CDR3 protein is CASSPRTRTGETQYF. CDR3 sequence (DNA): TGTGCCAGTAGTCCCCGGACCCGCACGGGGGAGACCCAGTACTTC.

This clonotype appeared many times. CDR3: CSAGGAPGETQYF. CDR3 sequence (DNA): TGCAGCGCTGGCGGGGCCCCCGGAGAGACCCAGTACTTC. V and J are TRBV20-1 and TRBJ2-5, with D possibly matching TRBD2 (6 bases). In germline, CDR1 is DFQATT, CDR2 SNEGSKA (reference sequence). CDR3 size: 13 residues.

In this sample, this clonotype turned up a few times. V usage is TRBV5-1 and J usage is TRBJ2-2; D may be TRBD1 (5 bases). Trimming shortened V by 4 bases and J by 4 bases, and 14 bases separated the two germline ends. The CDR3 extends over 15 amino acids. Germline V gene data show CDR1 as SGHRS and CDR2 as YFSETQ. CDR3 sequence (DNA): TGCGCCAGCAGCCCCACAGGTTCGGGCACCGGGGAGCTGTTTTTT. It encodes CASSPTGSGTGELFF.

This clonotype was seen at least ten times. The J gene is TRBJ2-1, the V gene TRBV7-2; D is undetermined. The CDR3 totals 13 residues. The germline V gene encodes CDR1 SGHTA and CDR2 FQGNSA. Trimming left V 4 bases short and J 6 bases short, with 10 bases between. DNA of the CDR3: TGTGCCAGCAGCTCGGTCTCGGGCAATGAGCAGTTCTTC. Translation: CASSSVSGNEQFF.

This clonotype was recorded a few times. The chain is built from TRBV28 and TRBJ1-4, with 9 nucleotides matching TRBD1. Germline CDR1 and CDR2: MDHEN and SYDVKM. CDR3 size: 16 residues. J was trimmed by 8 bases and V by 6 bases; bases with no gene match: 13. Here the CDR3 DNA reads TGTGCCAGCAGCAGACCGCCCGGGACAGGGCTGGAAAAACTGTTTTTT. Translated, it gives CASSRPPGTGLEKLFF.

The chain links TRBV7-9 to TRBJ1-2; D is unresolved. The length of the CDR3 is 15 residues. Germline CDR1 reads SEHNR; CDR2 reads FQNEAQ (reference sequence). Between the trimmed V and J ends, which lost 5 bases and 3 bases, there was a span of 16 bases. CDR3 in DNA: TGTGCCAGCAGCCCCTCGGGAGCTCTCCACTATGGCTACACCTTC. Amino acid sequence: CASSPSGALHYGYTF.

This clonotype was observed many times. The chain employs TRBV29-1 and TRBJ1-2; D call uncertain. CDR3 length: 13 residues. CDR1 is SQVTM, CDR2 ANQGSEA, per germline. Deletions cut 2 bases from V and 5 bases from J, with 12 bases between. In nucleotides, the CDR3 is TGCAGCGTTGAACACGCCGGGATTTATGGCTACACCTTC. It encodes CSVEHAGIYGYTF.